This passage covers 23 T cell receptor beta chains from one sample sequenced in a study of shared clonotypes between healthy human individuals. The naive CD8 population came from CD45RO-negative cells selected for CCR7, without terminally differentiated effector memory CD45RA+ cells. Generated by immunoSEQ multiplex PCR, the TCRdb table keeps only in-frame clones and is missing some. The sample contains around 550,000 clones, 85% to 95% of which appear only once. The specimen was naive CD8+ T cells sorted from blood. These receptor sequences come from a woman aged 25 to 39 in good health.

V usage is TRBV27 and J usage is TRBJ1-3; a possible D gene is TRBD1 (6 bases). V was cut by 4 bases and J by 0 bases, with 7 bases left in between. The CDR3 contains 14 residues. Germline assignment: CDR1 MNHEY and CDR2 SMNVEV (reference sequence). CDR3 in DNA: TGTGCCAGCAGTTCGGACAGCTCTGGAAACACCATATATTTT. Amino acids: CASSSDSSGNTIYF.

J is TRBJ2-3 and V is TRBV4-1; unclear D gene. V lost 4 bases, J lost 0 bases, and 26 bases lay in between. CDR1 is MGHRA and CDR2 is YSYEKL in the germline V gene. The CDR3 is 20 amino acids. The CDR3 region is CASSLLLKLRAYESTDTQYF. CDR3 in DNA: TGCGCCAGCAGCCTACTATTAAAACTCCGGGCCTACGAGAGCACAGATACGCAGTATTTT.

This clone has just one count. The V gene is TRBV11-2, the J gene TRBJ1-1, with a tentative D call TRBD1 (5 bases). V dropped 2 bases and J dropped 1 base, with 11 bases sitting between them. Looked up from germline, CDR1 is SGHAT and CDR2 is FQNNGV. This CDR3 is 15 amino acids long. The CDR3 region is CASSLLLGGNTEAFF. CDR3 DNA sequence: TGTGCCAGCAGCTTACTACTGGGGGGGAACACTGAAGCTTTCTTT.

The chain uses TRBV11-2 and TRBJ1-1, with D possibly being TRBD1 (5 bases). From germline, CDR1 is SGHAT and CDR2 FQNNGV. The length of the CDR3 is 16 residues. The V end lost 0 bases, the J end lost 6 bases, and 17 bases lay between the germline ends. The chain's CDR3 is CASSLEGRHLNPEAFF. The DNA of the CDR3 is TGTGCCAGCAGCTTAGAGGGACGGCATCTCAACCCTGAAGCTTTCTTT.

The V gene is TRBV4-1, the J gene TRBJ2-5; no reliable D call. The DNA end is more similar to TRBJ2-7, so the J call may be wrong. Germline CDR1 MGHRA, CDR2 YSYEKL. The CDR3 totals 13 residues. CDR3 sequence reads: CASSQNRNYEQYF. CDR3 nucleotides: TGCGCCAGCAGCCAAAATCGGAACTACGAGCAGTACTTC.

The chain couples TRBV28 to TRBJ1-5, with 7 bases lining up with TRBD1. Germline V CDR1 and CDR2: MDHEN, SYDVKM. The CDR3 consists of 15 residues. The trim removed 5 bases at V and 0 bases at J, leaving 4 bases unmatched. DNA for the CDR3: TGTGCCAGCAGTCGCGACAGGGATAGCAATCAGCCCCAGCATTTT. Residues: CASSRDRDSNQPQHF.

The CDR3 region is CASSFSTGPRIYEQYF. As DNA, the CDR3 is TGTGCCAGCAGTTTTTCTACAGGGCCCCGCATCTACGAGCAGTACTTC. V is TRBV27 and J is TRBJ2-7; a weak D match, TRBD1 (6 bases). Germline-derived CDR1 and CDR2 are MNHEY and SMNVEV (reference sequence). CDR3 size: 16 residues. V was clipped by 3 bases and J by 3 bases, with 18 bases between them.

The CDR3 here is CASSPSPGTGWYEQYF. In DNA, the CDR3 is TGTGCCAGCAGTCCTAGTCCCGGGACAGGGTGGTACGAGCAGTACTTC. The J gene is TRBJ2-7, the V gene TRBV27; 9 nucleotides align to TRBD1. The CDR3 is 16 residues long. CDR1 is MNHEY, CDR2 SMNVEV, per germline (reference sequence). V lost 5 bases and J lost 4; bases outside the gene matches: 12.

The table lists this clone with a count of one. The chain combines TRBV5-5 with TRBJ2-7; D is uncertain. V was trimmed by 6 bases and J by 4 bases, leaving 14 bases between them. The CDR3 runs to 13 residues. Germline lookup yields CDR1 SGHKS and CDR2 YYEKEE (reference sequence). As DNA, the CDR3 is TGTGCCAGCAACCGCAGATCCGGTTACGAGCAGTACTTC. Residues: CASNRRSGYEQYF.

As regards this clone: Additional DNA sequences in this sample encode the identical CDR3. J is TRBJ1-1 and V is TRBV27; the match to TRBD1 covers 7 bases. Trimming cost V 5 bases and J 2 bases; bases outside gene matches: 5. This CDR3 is 14 amino acids long. Per the germline V gene, CDR1 is MNHEY and CDR2 is SMNVEV (reference sequence). The CDR3 protein is CASSTRDSNTEAFF. The CDR3 DNA reads TGTGCCAGCAGTACCCGGGACAGTAACACTGAAGCTTTCTTT.

The chain employs TRBV5-1 and TRBJ2-6; D gene uncertain. The germline gives CDR1 SGHRS, CDR2 YFSETQ. The CDR3 length is 16 residues. Between the trimmed V and J ends, which lost 2 bases and 0 bases, there was a span of 9 bases. CDR3 nucleotides: TGCGCCAGCAGCTTTGATCGAAACTCTGGGGCCAACGTCCTGACTTTC. Protein product: CASSFDRNSGANVLTF.

V is TRBV28 and J is TRBJ2-7; 9 bases map to TRBD2. Per germline, CDR1 MDHEN and CDR2 SYDVKM. The CDR3 length is 14 residues. Trimming at V came to 4 bases and at J to 6 bases, leaving 7 bases not matched to a gene. CDR3: CASSWGTSFSEQYF. The CDR3, as DNA: TGTGCCAGCAGTTGGGGGACTAGCTTTTCCGAGCAGTACTTC.

The chain combines TRBV29-1 with TRBJ1-2; D is unresolved. This CDR3 is 13 amino acids long. The V and J ends lost 7 bases and 0 bases respectively, with 12 bases between them. CDR1 SQVTM and CDR2 ANQGSEA come from the germline V gene. The CDR3 protein is CSAELSPNYGYTF. CDR3 nucleotides: TGCAGCGCTGAGTTAAGCCCTAACTATGGCTACACCTTC.

The rearrangement links TRBV19 to TRBJ2-7; TRBD2 aligns across 8 bases. The germline V gene has CDR1 LNHDA and CDR2 SQIVND (reference sequence). This CDR3 has 14 amino acids. V lost 6 bases and J lost 6; bases outside the gene matches: 10. CDR3 nucleotides: TGTGCCAGTAGCAACGCGGGACTAGTCACCGAGCAGTACTTC. Protein product: CASSNAGLVTEQYF.

The J gene is TRBJ2-7, the V gene TRBV11-2; the D is unclear. This CDR3 is 15 amino acids long. Germline V gene lookup returns CDR1 SGHAT and CDR2 FQNNGV. Trimming took 5 bases from V and 6 from J, leaving 20 bases between them. CDR3 bases: TGTGCCAGCAGCCCCTGGCTCGTATCACGAAGCGAGCAGTACTTC. Translating gives CASSPWLVSRSEQYF.

The V gene is TRBV28, the J gene TRBJ2-2, with D perhaps TRBD1 or TRBD2 (5 bases each). Germline assignment: CDR1 MDHEN and CDR2 SYDVKM. V shed 6 bases and J shed 0 bases, with 11 bases lying between them. This CDR3 has 15 amino acids. CDR3 DNA: TGTGCCAGCAGGAGGGGACCGTCGAACACCGGGGAGCTGTTTTTT. Encoded protein: CASRRGPSNTGELFF.

This chain connects TRBV4-1 to TRBJ2-5; D may match TRBD1 or TRBD2 (5 bases each). The DNA matches TRBJ2-7 better at its end, which makes the J call doubtful. Germline loops: CDR1 MGHRA, CDR2 YSYEKL. This CDR3 region has 16 residues. CDR3 region: CASSQRGQGSSYEQYF. CDR3 in DNA: TGCGCCAGCAGCCAAAGAGGGCAGGGCAGCTCCTACGAGCAGTACTTC.

The DNA for the CDR3 is TGTGCCAGCAGTGCGGGACAGGGGGAACAGCCCCAGCATTTT. This gives the protein CASSAGQGEQPQHF. This chain uses TRBV25-1 with TRBJ1-5; 11 nucleotides match TRBD1. This CDR3 comprises 14 residues. J was trimmed by 7 bases and V by 4 bases; bases with no gene match: 3. Germline V gene sequence: CDR1 MGHDK, CDR2 SYGVNS.

The V and J genes are TRBV28 and TRBJ1-2, with 7 bases that match TRBD1. The CDR3 extends over 15 amino acids. CDR1 and CDR2 (germline): MDHEN, SYDVKM. Trimming removed 3 bases from V and 4 bases from J; junction bases left unmatched: 8. As DNA, the CDR3 is TGTGCCAGCAGTTTTCCTGCAGGGGGGACCTATGGCTACACCTTC. The encoded protein is CASSFPAGGTYGYTF.

The table lists this clone with a few counts. V is TRBV13 and J is TRBJ2-7; D not resolved. The V gene lost 0 bases and the J gene lost 3 bases, with 6 bases spanning the gap. Per germline, CDR1 PRHDT and CDR2 FYEKMQ (reference sequence). The CDR3 consists of 13 residues. CDR3 DNA: TGTGCCAGCAGCTTAGGCTACGACTACGAGCAGTACTTC. It is translated as CASSLGYDYEQYF.

The chain employs TRBV19 and TRBJ2-1; 10 nucleotides align to TRBD1. The J segment lost 3 bases and the V segment lost 6 bases, leaving 5 bases of the junction unmatched. CDR3 length: 15 amino acids. The germline V gene has CDR1 LNHDA and CDR2 SQIVND (reference sequence). The CDR3: CASRPGTGDYNEQFF. The CDR3 DNA sequence: TGTGCCAGTAGACCCGGGACAGGGGACTACAATGAGCAGTTCTTC. Combining the CDR3 with reference TRBV19 and TRBJ2-1 gives the whole variable domain DGGITQSPKYLFRKEGQNVTLSCEQNLNHDAMYWYRQDPGQGLRLIYYSQIVNDFQKGDIAEGYSVSREKKESFPLTVTSAQKNPTAFYLCASRPGTGDYNEQFFGPGTRLTVL.

Remarks on this clone: The sample holds other DNA sequences that translate to the same CDR3. This chain links TRBV7-9 with TRBJ1-2; 9 nucleotides agree with TRBD1. The V gene end was trimmed by 4 bases and the J gene end by 5 bases; junction bases not matched to a gene: 2. The germline gives CDR1 SEHNR, CDR2 FQNEAQ (reference sequence). CDR3 length: 13 amino acids. The CDR3 DNA is TGTGCCAGCAGCTCAGACAGGGGGTATGGCTACACCTTC. Its protein product is CASSSDRGYGYTF.

V gene TRBV6-1 combines with J gene TRBJ1-1; no clear D. Trimming took off 1 base at V and 4 bases at J, with 13 bases between the two ends. The germline gives CDR1 MNHNS, CDR2 SASEGT. The CDR3 has 15 amino acids. The CDR3 region is CASSEEEGIGTEAFF. Here the CDR3 DNA reads TGTGCCAGCAGTGAAGAGGAGGGCATTGGCACTGAAGCTTTCTTT.